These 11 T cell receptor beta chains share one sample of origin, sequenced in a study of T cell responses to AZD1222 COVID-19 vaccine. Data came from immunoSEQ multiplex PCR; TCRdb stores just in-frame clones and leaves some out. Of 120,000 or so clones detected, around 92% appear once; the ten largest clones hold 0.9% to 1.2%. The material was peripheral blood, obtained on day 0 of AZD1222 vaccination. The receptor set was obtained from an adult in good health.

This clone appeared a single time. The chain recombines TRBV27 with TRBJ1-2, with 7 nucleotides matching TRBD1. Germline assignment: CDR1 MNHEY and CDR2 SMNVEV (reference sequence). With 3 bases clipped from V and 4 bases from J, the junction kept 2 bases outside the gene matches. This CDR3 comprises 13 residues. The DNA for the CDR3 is TGTGCCAGCAGTTTGTACAGGGGCTATGGCTACACCTTC. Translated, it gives CASSLYRGYGYTF.

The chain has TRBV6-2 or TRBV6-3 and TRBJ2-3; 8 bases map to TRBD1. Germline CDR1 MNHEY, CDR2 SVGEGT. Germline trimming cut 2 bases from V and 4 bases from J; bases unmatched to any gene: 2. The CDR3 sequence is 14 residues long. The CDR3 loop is CASSYQGAADTQYF. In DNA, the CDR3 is TGTGCCAGCAGTTACCAGGGGGCGGCAGATACGCAGTATTTT.

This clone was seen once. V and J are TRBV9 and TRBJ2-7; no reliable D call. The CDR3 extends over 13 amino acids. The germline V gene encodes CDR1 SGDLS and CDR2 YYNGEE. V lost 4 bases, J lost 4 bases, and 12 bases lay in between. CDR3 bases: TGTGCCAGCAGCTCAGGAATTGGGTACGAGCAGTACTTC. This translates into CASSSGIGYEQYF.

As DNA, the CDR3 is TGTGCCAGCAGCCAATTTGCCGGCCAGATGAACTATGGCTACACCTTC. Residues: CASSQFAGQMNYGYTF. The genes are TRBV3-1 (or the pseudogene TRBV3-2) and TRBJ1-2; D is uncertain. This CDR3 comprises 16 residues. Trimming cost V 2 bases and J 2 bases, with 15 bases left between them. Germline V gene lookup returns CDR1 LGHDT and CDR2 YNNKEL (reference sequence).

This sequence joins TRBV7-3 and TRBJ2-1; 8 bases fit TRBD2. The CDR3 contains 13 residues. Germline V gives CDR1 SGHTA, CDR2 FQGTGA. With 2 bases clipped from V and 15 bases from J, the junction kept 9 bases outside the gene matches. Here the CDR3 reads CASSLVFGREVFF. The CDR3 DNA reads TGTGCCAGCAGCTTAGTCTTCGGGAGGGAAGTGTTCTTC.

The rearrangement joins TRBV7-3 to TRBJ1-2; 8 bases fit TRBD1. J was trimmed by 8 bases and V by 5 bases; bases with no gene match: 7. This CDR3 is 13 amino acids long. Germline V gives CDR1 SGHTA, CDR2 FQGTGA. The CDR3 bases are TGTGCCAGCAGCCCCCAGACAGGGGCGGGCTACACCTTC. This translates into CASSPQTGAGYTF.

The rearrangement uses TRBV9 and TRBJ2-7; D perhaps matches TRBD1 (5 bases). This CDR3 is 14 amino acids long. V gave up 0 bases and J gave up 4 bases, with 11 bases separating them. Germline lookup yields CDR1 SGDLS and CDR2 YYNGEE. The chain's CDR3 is CASSVGGSNYEQYF. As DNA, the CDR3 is TGTGCCAGCAGCGTAGGGGGCAGCAATTACGAGCAGTACTTC.

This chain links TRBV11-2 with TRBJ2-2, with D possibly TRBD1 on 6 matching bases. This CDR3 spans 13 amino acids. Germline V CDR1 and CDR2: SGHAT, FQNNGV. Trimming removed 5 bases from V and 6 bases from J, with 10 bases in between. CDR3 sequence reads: CASSPTGSGELFF. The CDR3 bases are TGTGCCAGCAGCCCCACAGGGTCCGGGGAGCTGTTTTTT. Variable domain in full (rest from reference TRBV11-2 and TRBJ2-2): EAGVAQSPRYKIIEKRQSVAFWCNPISGHATLYWYQQILGQGPKLLIQFQNNGVVDDSQLPKDRFSAERLKGVDSTLKIQPAKLEDSAVYLCASSPTGSGELFFGEGSRLTVL.

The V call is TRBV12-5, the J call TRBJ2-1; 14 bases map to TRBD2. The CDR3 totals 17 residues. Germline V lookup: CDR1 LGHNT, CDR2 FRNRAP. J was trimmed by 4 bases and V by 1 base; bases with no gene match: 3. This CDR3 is CASGLGLAGGRYNEQFF. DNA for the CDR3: TGTGCTAGTGGTTTGGGACTAGCGGGAGGGAGGTACAATGAGCAGTTCTTC.

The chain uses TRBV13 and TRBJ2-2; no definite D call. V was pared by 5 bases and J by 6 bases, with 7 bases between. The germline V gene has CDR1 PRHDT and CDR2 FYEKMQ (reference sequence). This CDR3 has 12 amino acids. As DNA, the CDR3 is TGTGCCAGCAGCGGCCTACCCGGGGAGCTGTTTTTT. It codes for CASSGLPGELFF.

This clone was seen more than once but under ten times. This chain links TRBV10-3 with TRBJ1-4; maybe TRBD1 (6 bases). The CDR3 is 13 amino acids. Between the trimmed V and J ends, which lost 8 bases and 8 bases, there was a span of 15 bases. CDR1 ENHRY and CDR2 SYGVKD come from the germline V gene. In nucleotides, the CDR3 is TGTGCCATCCGGCGGGGGCTGGAGGAAAAACTGTTTTTT. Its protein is CAIRRGLEEKLFF.